These 5 T cell receptor beta chains share one sample of origin, sequenced in a study of cytotoxic CD8 clonotypes in ibrutinib-treated CLL. Measured with immunoSEQ multiplex PCR; TCRdb has only the in-frame clones, and not every one. The sample holds around 150,000 clones, 80% seen once. Sample: PBMCs, taken after 36 months of ibrutinib treatment. The receptors shown here come from a human donor with chronic lymphocytic leukemia.

This clone was found once. The chain joins TRBV6-5 to TRBJ1-1; D is unresolved. This CDR3 region has 13 residues. Germline V gene lookup returns CDR1 MNHEY and CDR2 SVGAGI. The ends were cut back, 2 bases at V and 0 bases at J, with 4 bases in the middle. This chain's CDR3 is CASSYVVNTEAFF. CDR3 sequence (DNA): TGTGCCAGCAGTTACGTGGTGAACACTGAAGCTTTCTTT.

V is TRBV19 and J is TRBJ2-7; no clear D gene. CDR1 is LNHDA and CDR2 is SQIVND in the germline V gene (reference sequence). This CDR3 is 13 amino acids long. The V end lost 3 bases, the J end lost 3 bases, and 9 bases lay between the germline ends. DNA of the CDR3: TGTGCCAGTAGTATCAGGCAGCACTACGAGCAGTACTTC. This encodes CASSIRQHYEQYF.

The chain uses TRBV30 and TRBJ1-1; no clear D. The CDR3 extends over 12 amino acids. In germline, CDR1 is GTSNPN, CDR2 SVGIG (reference sequence). Trimming pared 0 bases from V and 11 bases from J, leaving 13 bases between. CDR3 nucleotides: TGTGCCTGGAGTGTAAGAGGTCGGCGGGCTTTCTTT. It encodes CAWSVRGRRAFF.

The chain uses TRBV28 and TRBJ1-2, with a tentative D call TRBD1 (6 bases). The V gene's germline CDR1 is MDHEN and CDR2 SYDVKM. V was trimmed by 5 bases and J by 8 bases, leaving 15 bases between them. The CDR3 is 13 residues long. CDR3: CASSITGMGGYTF. CDR3 DNA: TGTGCCAGCAGTATAACAGGGATGGGAGGCTACACCTTC.

This rearrangement joins TRBV14 to TRBJ2-3, with D possibly called TRBD1 or TRBD2 (5 bases each). The germline V gene encodes CDR1 SGHDN and CDR2 FVKESK. V gave up 4 bases and J gave up 2 bases, with 13 bases separating them. The CDR3 is 15 residues long. CDR3 region: CASSLHLGDTDTQYF. DNA of the CDR3: TGTGCCAGCAGCCTCCACTTGGGGGACACAGATACGCAGTATTTT.